This T cell receptor (beta chain) was obtained from a study of PD-1 blockade in classical Hodgkin lymphoma (dated by TCRdb to the early 2020s). Regarding the research as a whole: Nivolumab dosing was 3 mg/kg intravenously every 2 weeks, continuing until either disease progression or unacceptable toxicity. To define a peripheral blood immune signature of response to PD-1 blockade in classical Hodgkin lymphoma, the study combined TCR beta sequencing with CyTOF. Overall results and qualifications from the work: Baseline TCR diversity was reported to be lower in newly diagnosed patients than in healthy donors, and even lower in relapsed/refractory patients. A significant rise by C4D1 was seen in CD4+ but not CD8+ TCR diversity (p=0.0027 vs p=0.16), with the rise being most apparent in complete responders (p=0.02). Baseline diversity similar to that of newly diagnosed patients was observed in trial patients achieving complete response, whereas significantly lower diversity was observed in partial responders and progressors. Lower diversity was observed in patients in whom nivolumab was started less than 1 year after ASCT, and these patients were excluded from later analyses so that confounding by immune reconstitution would be avoided. The study was limited to a single clinical trial cohort, and causes of repertoire differences, possibly disease activity or prior therapy, remained undefined.

The time point label, read with the paper, signifies: cycle 4 day 1 (C4D1), after 6 weeks of nivolumab. All trial patients had relapsed after autologous stem cell transplantation, with cohorts A, B and C differing in prior brentuximab vedotin exposure. A total of under 70 patients with relapsed/refractory classical Hodgkin lymphoma made up the trial cohort, and each patient's best overall response was complete response, partial response or progressive disease. In the multi-cohort phase II CheckMate 205 trial, trial patients received single-agent nivolumab. Best overall response was determined by an independent review committee according to the 2007 International Working Group response criteria. PBMCs from the trial were collected at three points: immediately before nivolumab initiation (C1D1), and during therapy at cycle 2 day 1 and cycle 4 day 1. Peripheral blood was collected in 8 mL Vacutainer Cell Preparation Tubes, from which PBMCs were isolated by centrifugation and then cryopreserved.

Via the germline V gene, CDR1 is MDHEN and CDR2 SYDVKM. Its CDR3 holds 13 amino acids, cysteine through phenylalanine. Just CDR3 DNA is preserved here, 39 bases in frame from base 1. V is shortened by 4 bases, J by 7 bases, and the region joining them spans 14 bases. Genomic DNA was isolated using the Qiagen DNeasy kit from unsorted PBMCs as well as from negatively selected CD4+ and CD8+ fractions. Amplification of TCR beta CDR3 regions was done by immunoSEQ multiplex PCR with primers that anneal to V and J segments. A synthetic immune receptor repertoire was used to minimize amplification bias, and any residual bias was removed computationally once sequencing was done. Processing in the source paper ran as follows. Repertoire diversity was quantified as the Shannon entropy index using custom Python scripts. Unsorted, CD4+ and CD8+ repertoires were analyzed separately, except in combined analyses where CD4+ and CD8+ sequences were merged in silico. A clone was considered expanded if an increase in frequency of at least 2-fold after treatment relative to C1D1 was found, and a pseudocount of 0.5 was applied to clones undetected at baseline. Singleton clones were defined as clones with 0 or 1 copy at C1D1, and non-singleton clones were defined as clones with 2 or more copies. Clones expanded in unsorted samples were assigned a CD4+, CD8+ or unknown annotation through matching of protein sequences in sorted samples from the same patient. Diversity changes from C1D1 to C4D1 were tested in paired samples using Wilcoxon tests. Not all clones reach the TCRdb copy of this immuneACCESS table, which keeps in-frame sequences only. Checked studies attribute under half of the gap to unresolved V genes and leave the rest unexplained. Clonal size and the V and J genes are those of that table, whereas D and trimming came from the DNA. Across this sample there are 25,000 to 35,000 clones, with around 74% seen only once. Approximately 4% of the sample belongs to the ten largest clones.

About this clone: Its antigen has not been determined. No much larger clone is present one base from it, and per-base qualities are unavailable.

The sequence was collected from a human donor with classical Hodgkin lymphoma. The sequencing here drew on peripheral blood mononuclear cells (PBMCs), taken before the fourth cycle of nivolumab. Recombination connected TRBV28 to TRBJ2-7; the D gene assignment is ambiguous. The CDR3 has the sequence CASSSHPFSEQYF. The DNA sequence is given as TGTGCCAGCAGTTCACACCCGTTCTCGGAGCAGTACTTC. Reference TRBV28 and TRBJ2-7 proteins supply the regions before and after the CDR3; the full variable domain is: DVKVTQSSRYLVKRTGEKVFLECVQDMDHENMFWYRQDPGLGLRLIYFSYDVKMKEKGDIPEGYSVSREKKERFSLILESASTNQTSMYLCASSSHPFSEQYFGPGTRLTVT.